The clone carrying this TCR beta chain showed up many times. No antigen is known for it. This sample stems from a study of T cells in Graves' hyperthyroidism and ophthalmopathy. Uncontrolled infection, other autoimmune disease, pregnancy and lactation each barred patients from inclusion. The CDR3 loop spans 16 amino acids. J gave up 4 bases and V 5 bases, and 8 bases lay outside the gene matches. Germline V CDR1 and CDR2: SGHVS, FNYEAQ. Study-wide findings and caveats: Stable hyperthyroidism was told apart from ophthalmopathy by a model built on 13 V-J features.

Amplification of TCR beta CDR3 regions was performed using RNA transcripts as template. The HTBI primer set was used in a first-round RT-PCR of the TCR CDR3. TCRdb independently ran MiXCR on the multiplex PCR reads; one entry per CDR3 protein. The sample has a few hundred thousand distinct CDR3 sequences; more than 45% are singletons. Input material: peripheral blood or thyroid tissue (not recorded which). This clonotype was obtained from an adult woman with Graves' disease, either hyperthyroidism or ophthalmopathy (not recorded which). This chain uses TRBV7-6 with TRBJ2-5, with 12 bases fitting TRBD2. The chain's CDR3 is CASSIPLAGGRETQYF. The DNA of the CDR3 is TGTGCCAGCAGCATCCCGCTAGCGGGAGGGCGAGAGACCCAGTACTTC.